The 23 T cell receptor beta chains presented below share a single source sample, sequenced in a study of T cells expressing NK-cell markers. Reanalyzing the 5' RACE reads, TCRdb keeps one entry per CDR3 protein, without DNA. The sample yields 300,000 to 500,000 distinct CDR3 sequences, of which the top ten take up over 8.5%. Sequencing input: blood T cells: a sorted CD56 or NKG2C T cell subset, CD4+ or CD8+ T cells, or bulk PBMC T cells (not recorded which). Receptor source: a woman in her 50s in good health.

This CDR3 reads CASSLTPGLDNEQFF. The chain has TRBV4-1 and TRBJ2-1; TCRdb outputs TRBD2, but without DNA this stays unchecked. Per the germline V gene, CDR1 is MGHRA and CDR2 is YSYEKL. This CDR3 comprises 15 residues.

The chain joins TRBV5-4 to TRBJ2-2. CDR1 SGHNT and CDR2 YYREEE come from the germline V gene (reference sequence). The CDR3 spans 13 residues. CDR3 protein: CASSPQESGELFF.

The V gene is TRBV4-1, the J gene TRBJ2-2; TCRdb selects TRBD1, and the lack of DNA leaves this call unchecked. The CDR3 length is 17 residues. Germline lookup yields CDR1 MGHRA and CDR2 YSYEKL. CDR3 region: CASSPEGGLSPSGELFF.

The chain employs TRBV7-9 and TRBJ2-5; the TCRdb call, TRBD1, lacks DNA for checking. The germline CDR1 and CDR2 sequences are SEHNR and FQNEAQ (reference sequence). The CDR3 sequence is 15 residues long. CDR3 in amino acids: CASSLSLGVGDNQYF.

The CDR3 spells CASSSNRGQGAEAFF. The rearrangement links TRBV18 to TRBJ1-1; TCRdb picks TRBD1, but there is no DNA to check that call. From germline, CDR1 is KGHSH and CDR2 LQKENI. CDR3 length: 15 amino acids. Drawing the rest from reference TRBV18 and TRBJ1-1, the complete variable domain is NAGVMQNPRHLVRRRGQEARLRCSPMKGHSHVYWYRQLPEEGLKFMVYLQKENIIDESGMPKERFSAEFPKEGPSILRIQQVVRGDSAAYFCASSSNRGQGAEAFFGQGTRLTVV.

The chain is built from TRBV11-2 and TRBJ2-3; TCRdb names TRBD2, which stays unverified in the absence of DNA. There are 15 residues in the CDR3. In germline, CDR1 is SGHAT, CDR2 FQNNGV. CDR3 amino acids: CASSSTSGLGDTQYF. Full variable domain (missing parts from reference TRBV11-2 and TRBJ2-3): EAGVAQSPRYKIIEKRQSVAFWCNPISGHATLYWYQQILGQGPKLLIQFQNNGVVDDSQLPKDRFSAERLKGVDSTLKIQPAKLEDSAVYLCASSSTSGLGDTQYFGPGTRLTVL.

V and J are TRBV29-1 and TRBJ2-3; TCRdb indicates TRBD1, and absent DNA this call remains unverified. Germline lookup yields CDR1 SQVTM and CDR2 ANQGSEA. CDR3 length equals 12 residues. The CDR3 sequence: CSAARQGDTQYF.

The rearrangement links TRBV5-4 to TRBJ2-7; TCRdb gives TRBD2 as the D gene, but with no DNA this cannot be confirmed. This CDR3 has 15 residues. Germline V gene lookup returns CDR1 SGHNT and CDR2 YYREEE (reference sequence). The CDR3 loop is CASSTFSAPLYEQYF.

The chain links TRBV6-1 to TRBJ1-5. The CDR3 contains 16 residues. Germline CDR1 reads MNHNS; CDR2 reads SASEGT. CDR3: CASSVIAGQRDQPQHF.

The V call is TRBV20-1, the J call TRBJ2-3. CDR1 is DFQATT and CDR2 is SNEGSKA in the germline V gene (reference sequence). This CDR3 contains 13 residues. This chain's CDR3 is CSARPTLTDTQYF.

CDR3 sequence: CASSQPGDGGYTF. The rearrangement joins TRBV7-9 to TRBJ1-2; TCRdb outputs TRBD1, but without DNA this stays unchecked. The CDR3 spans 13 residues. CDR1 SEHNR and CDR2 FQNEAQ come from the germline V gene (reference sequence).

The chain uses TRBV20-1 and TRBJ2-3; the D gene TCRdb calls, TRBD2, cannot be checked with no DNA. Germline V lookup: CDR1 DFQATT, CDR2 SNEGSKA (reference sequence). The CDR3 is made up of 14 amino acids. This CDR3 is CSARDETSRAAQYF.

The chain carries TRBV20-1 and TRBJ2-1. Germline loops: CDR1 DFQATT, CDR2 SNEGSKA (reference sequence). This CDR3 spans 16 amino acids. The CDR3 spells CSARGQRRGAYNEQFF.

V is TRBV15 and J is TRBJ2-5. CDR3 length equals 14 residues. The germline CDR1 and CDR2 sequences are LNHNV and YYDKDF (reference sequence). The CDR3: CATSRDGEQETQYF.

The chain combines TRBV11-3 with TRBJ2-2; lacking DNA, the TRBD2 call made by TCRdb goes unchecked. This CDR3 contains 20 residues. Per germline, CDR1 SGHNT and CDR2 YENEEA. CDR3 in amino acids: CASSSFRGTSGRANTGELFF.

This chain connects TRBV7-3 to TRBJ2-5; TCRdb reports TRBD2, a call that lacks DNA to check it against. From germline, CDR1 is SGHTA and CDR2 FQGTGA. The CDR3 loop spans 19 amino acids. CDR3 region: CASSKVVLAGGWYQETQYF.

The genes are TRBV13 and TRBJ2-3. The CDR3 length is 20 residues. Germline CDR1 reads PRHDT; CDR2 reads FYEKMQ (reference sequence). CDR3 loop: CASSLGLNPTDSRGTDTQYF.

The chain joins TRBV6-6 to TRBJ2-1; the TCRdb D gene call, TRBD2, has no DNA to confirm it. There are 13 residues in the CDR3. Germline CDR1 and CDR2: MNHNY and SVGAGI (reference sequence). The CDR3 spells CASAVADYNEQFF.

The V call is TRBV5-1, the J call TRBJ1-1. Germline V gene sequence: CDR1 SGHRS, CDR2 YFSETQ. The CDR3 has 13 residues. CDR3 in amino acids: CASRRLLNTEAFF. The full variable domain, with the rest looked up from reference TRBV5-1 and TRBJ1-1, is KAGVTQTPRYLIKTRGQQVTLSCSPISGHRSVSWYQQTPGQGLQFLFEYFSETQRNKGNFPGRFSGRQFSNSRSEMNVSTLELGDSALYLCASRRLLNTEAFFGQGTRLTVV.

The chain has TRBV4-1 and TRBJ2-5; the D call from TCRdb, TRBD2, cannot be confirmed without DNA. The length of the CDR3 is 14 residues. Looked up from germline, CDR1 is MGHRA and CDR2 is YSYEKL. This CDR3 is CASSQPTRRETQYF.

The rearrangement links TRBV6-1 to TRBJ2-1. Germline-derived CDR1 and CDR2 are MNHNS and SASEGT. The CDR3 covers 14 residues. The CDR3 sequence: CASSEYPRGNEQFF.

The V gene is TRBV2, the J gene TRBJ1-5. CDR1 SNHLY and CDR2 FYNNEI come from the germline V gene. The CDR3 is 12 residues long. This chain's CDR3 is CASGGGGQPQHF.

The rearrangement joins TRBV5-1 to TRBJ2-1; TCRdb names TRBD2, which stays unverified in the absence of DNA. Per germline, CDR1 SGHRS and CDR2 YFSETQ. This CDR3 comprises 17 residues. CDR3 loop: CASKSSGSTRSYNEQFF.